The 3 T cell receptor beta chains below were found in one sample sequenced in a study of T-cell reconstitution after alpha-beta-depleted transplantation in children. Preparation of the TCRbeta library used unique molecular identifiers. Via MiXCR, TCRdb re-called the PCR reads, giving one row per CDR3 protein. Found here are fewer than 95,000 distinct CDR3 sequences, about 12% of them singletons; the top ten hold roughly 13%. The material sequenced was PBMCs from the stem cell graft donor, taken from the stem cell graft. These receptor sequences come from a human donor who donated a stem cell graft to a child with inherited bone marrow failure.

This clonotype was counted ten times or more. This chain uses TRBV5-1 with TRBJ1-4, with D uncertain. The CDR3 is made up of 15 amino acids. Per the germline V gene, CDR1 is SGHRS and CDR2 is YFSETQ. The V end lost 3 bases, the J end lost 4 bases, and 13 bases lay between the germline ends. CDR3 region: CASSSKNSYNEKLFF. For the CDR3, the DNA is TGCGCCAGCAGCTCCAAAAACAGCTATAATGAAAAACTGTTTTTT.

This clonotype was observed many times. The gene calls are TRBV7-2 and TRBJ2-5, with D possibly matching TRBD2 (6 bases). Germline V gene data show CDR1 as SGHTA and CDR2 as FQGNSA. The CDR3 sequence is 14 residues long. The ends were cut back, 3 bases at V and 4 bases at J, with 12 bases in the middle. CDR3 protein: CASSFLLARETQYF. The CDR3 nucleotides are TGTGCCAGCAGCTTTCTACTAGCTAGAGAGACCCAGTACTTC. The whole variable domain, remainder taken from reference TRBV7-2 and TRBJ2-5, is GAGVSQSPSNKVTEKGKDVELRCDPISGHTALYWYRQSLGQGLEFLIYFQGNSAPDKSGLPSDRFSAERTGGSVSTLTIQRTQQEDSAVYLCASSFLLARETQYFGPGTRLLVL.

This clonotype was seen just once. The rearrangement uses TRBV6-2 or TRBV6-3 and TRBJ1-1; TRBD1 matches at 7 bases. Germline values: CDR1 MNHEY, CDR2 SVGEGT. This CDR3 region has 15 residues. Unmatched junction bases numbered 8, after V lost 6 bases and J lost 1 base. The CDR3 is CASSYKDRPNTEAFF. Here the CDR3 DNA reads TGTGCCAGCAGCTATAAGGACAGGCCGAACACTGAAGCTTTCTTT.